This is a list of T cell receptor beta chains from one sample in a study of blood T cells in healthy people across ages. TCRdb re-derived calls from the 5' RACE reads in MiXCR, one entry per CDR3 protein. The table has hundreds of thousands of distinct CDR3 sequences, approximately 53% seen once. The sample consisted of blood. These receptors were collected from a man aged 40-49 years in good health. The CDR3 runs from the conserved cysteine through the conserved F or W. The D gene is left open where the match is weak. Clone size is not always given. Where it is, it says once, few, many or a class for expanded clones.

D,J,size,V,DNA,CDR3
TRBD2,TRBJ2-7,few,TRBV6-6,TGTGCCAGCAGTTCTAGCGGGGGGAGCACCTACAATGAGCAGTACTTC,CASSSSGGSTYNEQYF
NA,TRBJ2-7,NA,TRBV9,TGTGCCAGCAGCGGCGAGGGAGAGCAGTACTTC,CASSGEGEQYF
NA,TRBJ2-1,NA,TRBV20-1,TGCAGTGCTAGACCCCGGGACTCCCCCGCTAGAGAGCAGTTCTTC,CSARPRDSPAREQFF
NA,TRBJ2-5,NA,TRBV14,TGTGCCAGCAGCCAAGCGCGGGATTGGCAAGAGACCCAGTACTTC,CASSQARDWQETQYF
NA,TRBJ2-5,many,TRBV5-1,TGCGCCAGCAGCCCTTTGGGGACTCAAGAGACCCAGTACTTC,CASSPLGTQETQYF
TRBD2,TRBJ2-1,NA,TRBV6-4,TGTGCCAGCAGTCCCATCCTAGCGGGGGGCTACAATGAGCAGTTCTTC,CASSPILAGGYNEQFF
NA,TRBJ2-7,few,TRBV14,TGTGCCAGCAGCCAAGAGGGTGGATGGCGGGTCCCTGGTTTTGTCTACGAGCAGTACTTC,CASSQEGGWRVPGFVYEQYF
NA,TRBJ2-7,few,TRBV7-3,TGTGCCAGCAGCTTTTTTGAGGGCAACGAGCAGTACTTC,CASSFFEGNEQYF
NA,TRBJ2-7,few,TRBV14,TGTGCCAGCAGCCTCCTTGAGGAGGGTAACCACGAGCAGTACTTC,CASSLLEEGNHEQYF
TRBD2,TRBJ2-3,NA,TRBV6-6,TGTGCCAGCAACCCGGGACTAGCGGGAGGGCCGGAAACGCAGTATTTT,CASNPGLAGGPETQYF
NA,TRBJ2-7,NA,TRBV11-2,TGTGCCAGCAGGCGAACGGCCCAGGTTGGCTATGAGCAGTACTTC,CASRRTAQVGYEQYF
NA,TRBJ1-4,NA,TRBV5-1,TGCGCCAGCAGCTTGGTAGAGAGTAATGAAAAACTGTTTTTT,CASSLVESNEKLFF
NA,TRBJ2-5,NA,TRBV14,TGTGCCAGCAGCCAAGAAAGGCGGGCGGTCGGGCAAGAGACCCAGTACTTC,CASSQERRAVGQETQYF
NA,TRBJ1-4,few,TRBV7-9,TGTGCCAGCAGCTTGGGCCGCAACGGGGAAAAACTGTTTTTT,CASSLGRNGEKLFF
NA,TRBJ2-7,NA,TRBV9,TGTGCCAGCAGCGTCGATCCAGCGGTCTTGTACGAGCAGTACTTC,CASSVDPAVLYEQYF
NA,TRBJ2-5,NA,TRBV7-2,TGTGCCAGCAGCTCGTCGACGGAGGTAGGAGTATCCCAAGAGACCCAGTACTTC,CASSSSTEVGVSQETQYF
NA,TRBJ1-1,NA,TRBV11-1,TGTGCCAGCAGCCATGCGGGACGGCTTCGGGGGACTGAAGCTTTCTTT,CASSHAGRLRGTEAFF
NA,TRBJ2-7,few,TRBV7-2,TGTGCCAGCAGCCGATCAAATTCCGGGACAACCAGTTTCTACGAGCAGTACTTC,CASSRSNSGTTSFYEQYF
NA,TRBJ2-1,NA,TRBV20-1,TGCAGTGCGGACCCCAGGGGGGATGAGCAGTTCTTC,CSADPRGDEQFF
TRBD2,TRBJ2-5,few,TRBV4-2,TGTGCCAGCAGCCAAGGGACTAGCGGGGGGGTAGAGACCCAGTACTTC,CASSQGTSGGVETQYF
NA,TRBJ2-5,once,TRBV3-1,TGTGCCAGCAGTCGTTCGGGGGGCGGAGAACTGACCCAGTACTTC,CASSRSGGGELTQYF
TRBD1,TRBJ2-7,few,TRBV9,TGTGCCAGCAGCGTAGGGGCTGGACAGGGGCCCTACTACGAGCAGTACTTC,CASSVGAGQGPYYEQYF
NA,TRBJ2-1,NA,TRBV29-1,TGCAGCGCAATTTCGGGATTCCGCTTCGTTGGGAATTACAATGAGCAGTTCTTC,CSAISGFRFVGNYNEQFF
NA,TRBJ2-5,NA,TRBV29-1,TGCAGCGGGACTACCGAATACAATGAGCAGTACTTC,CSGTTEYNEQYF
NA,TRBJ2-7,NA,TRBV7-3,TGTGCCAGCAGCTTAACCGGTCATGCCGAGATCTTCTACGAGCAGTACTTC,CASSLTGHAEIFYEQYF
TRBD2,TRBJ2-1,NA,TRBV7-3,TGTGCCAGCAGCGTAACTAGCGGGGGGGCCAATGAGCAGTTCTTC,CASSVTSGGANEQFF
TRBD2,TRBJ2-5,few,TRBV7-2,TGTGCCAGCAGCTTAGCGGTTTTAGCGGGAGTGCGCGTGGAGACCCAGTACTTC,CASSLAVLAGVRVETQYF
NA,TRBJ2-1,NA,TRBV20-1,TGCAGTGCTAGAGATCCCATGATTGGGTCCTACAATGAGCAGTTCTTC,CSARDPMIGSYNEQFF
TRBD1,TRBJ2-6,NA,TRBV7-2,TGTGCCAGCATCCCGGACAGGGCTGGGGCCAACGTCCTGACTTTC,CASIPDRAGANVLTF
NA,TRBJ2-5,NA,TRBV7-9,TGTGCCAGCAGCGATGGAGCATGGGTAGCGGCCCAAGAGACCCAGTACTTC,CASSDGAWVAAQETQYF
TRBD1,TRBJ1-2,NA,TRBV4-2,TGTGCCAGCAGCCAAGATATTACAGGGGCCCAGACGTATGGCTACACCTTC,CASSQDITGAQTYGYTF
NA,TRBJ1-6,few,TRBV4-2,TGTGCCAGCAGCCAAGATCCGGGGGCCGACTCACCCCTCCACTTT,CASSQDPGADSPLHF
NA,TRBJ1-2,NA,TRBV5-4,TGTGCCAGCAGCCCTGAGCGACAGGATCTTAGAATAGGCTACACCTTC,CASSPERQDLRIGYTF
NA,TRBJ1-4,NA,TRBV4-2,TGTGCCAGCAGCCCCCGCACAGGGTCTGGCTACGAAAAACTGTTTTTT,CASSPRTGSGYEKLFF
NA,TRBJ2-7,NA,TRBV27,TGTGCCAGCAGTCCGCTATTAGGACGGCCTTTAACCTACGAGCAGTACTTC,CASSPLLGRPLTYEQYF
NA,TRBJ2-5,few,TRBV6-1,TGTGCCAGCAGTGAGACCGGAGCGGAGACCCAGTACTTC,CASSETGAETQYF
TRBD1,TRBJ2-3,NA,TRBV15,TGTGCCACCAAACCGGACAGGGGACCAGATACGCAGTATTTT,CATKPDRGPDTQYF
TRBD1,TRBJ1-2,NA,TRBV11-1,TGTGCCAGCAGCTGGACGGGACAGGTTAAGAGTGGCTACACCTTC,CASSWTGQVKSGYTF